The rows below give T cell receptor beta chains drawn from one sample of a study of CD8 T cells in Susac syndrome. A single record per CDR3 protein comes from TCRdb applying MiXCR to the immunoSEQ multiplex PCR reads. Counted here are 150,000 to 200,000 distinct CDR3 sequences, roughly 96% occurring once; the ten biggest clones make up 0.093%. The sample consisted of CD4+ T cells from PBMCs. The receptors were gathered from a human donor with multiple sclerosis. Each CDR3 is given with its conserved first and last residue. D genes are given only for firm matches. Expanded clones get a size class; other rows say once, few or many, or leave the size out.

clone size | J gene | V gene | D gene | CDR3 DNA | CDR3 protein
once | TRBJ2-1 | TRBV20-1 | NA | TGCAGTGCCCCCCGACAGTGGCAGTTCTTC | CSAPRQWQFF
NA | TRBJ2-1 | TRBV7-9 | NA | TGTGCCAGCAGCTTAGCCCGCTTGGCCTCCTACAATGAGCAGTTCTTC | CASSLARLASYNEQFF
NA | TRBJ2-1 | TRBV29-1 | TRBD2 | TGCAGCGTTGAATTGGCTAGCGGGAGGAATGAGCAGTTCTTC | CSVELASGRNEQFF
NA | TRBJ2-3 | TRBV12-3/TRBV12-4 | NA | TGTGCCAGCAATCGGGCGAGCACAGATACGCAGTATTTT | CASNRASTDTQYF
NA | TRBJ2-2 | TRBV12-3/TRBV12-4 | TRBD2 | TGTGCCAGCAGTCCGGGAGGGCCGTGGGGGACCGGGGAGCTGTTTTTT | CASSPGGPWGTGELFF
NA | TRBJ1-5 | TRBV9 | NA | TGTGCCAGCAGCGTAGACGCCGGACCCAATCAGCCCCAGCATTTT | CASSVDAGPNQPQHF
NA | TRBJ2-1 | TRBV19 | NA | TGTGCCAGTAGGAATGTAGGGGCATCCTACAATGAGCAGTTCTTC | CASRNVGASYNEQFF
NA | TRBJ2-7 | TRBV29-1 | NA | TGCAGCGTTGCCGGGACCAACTACGAGCAGTACTTC | CSVAGTNYEQYF
NA | TRBJ2-1 | TRBV11-1 | TRBD1 | TGTGCCAGCAGCTATTTCGGGACAGGGAGGAATGAGCAGTTCTTC | CASSYFGTGRNEQFF
NA | TRBJ2-7 | TRBV24-1 | TRBD2 | TGTGCCACCAGTGACGGGGGGACCTACGAGCAGTACTTC | CATSDGGTYEQYF